This T cell receptor (beta chain) was recovered during a study of cytomegalovirus exposure and HLA in healthy donors. 60 Vbeta and 13 Jbeta primers were used in PCR. Generated by immunoSEQ multiplex PCR, the TCRdb table keeps only in-frame clones and is missing some. The repertoire holds 120,000 or so clones, around four fifths seen once, with 20% in the top ten. This CDR3 spans 12 amino acids. Germline CDR1 is GTSNPN and CDR2 is SVGIG (reference sequence). V was pared by 2 bases and J by 10 bases, with 12 bases between. V and J are TRBV30 and TRBJ2-1; the D is unclear. This clonotype originated in a man younger than 35 in good health and CMV-seropositive. What was sequenced was PBMCs. The CDR3 nucleotides read TGTGCCTGGAGTCCCCGAGGATACGAGCAGTTCTTC. Translated: CAWSPRGYEQFF.